The 17 T cell receptor beta chains listed next were all sequenced from one sample in a study of T cell responses to AZD1222 COVID-19 vaccine (dated by TCRdb to about 2021). The intended sense of this specimen's time point label: about 28 days (+/-7) after the second vaccine dose. The method was the immunoSEQ multiplex PCR assay. TCRdb re-hosts the immuneACCESS table, in-frame sequences only. Its copies lack some clones; in the studies checked, an unresolved V gene accounts for under half of them, and the cause for the rest is not known. Recorded for this sample are 250,000 to 300,000 clones; 90% to 95% of them occurred a single time. The ten biggest clones cover roughly 0.51% of the sample. The sample in question was peripheral blood, obtained 28 days after the second AZD1222 dose. The receptors come from an adult who received the AZD1222 COVID-19 vaccine.

This rearrangement joins TRBV18 to TRBJ2-5, with D unclear. Germline V CDR1 and CDR2: KGHSH, LQKENI. This CDR3 contains 13 residues. V was clipped by 0 bases and J by 4 bases, with 6 bases between them. This CDR3 reads CASSPPYLETQYF. The DNA for the CDR3 is TGTGCCAGCTCACCACCGTACCTAGAGACCCAGTACTTC.

This chain connects TRBV9 to TRBJ2-1; TRBD2 matches 13 bases. With V trimmed by 4 bases and J by 6 bases, 4 bases remained unmatched. The germline gives CDR1 SGDLS, CDR2 YYNGEE. The CDR3 runs to 15 residues. CDR3 in DNA: TGTGCCAGCAGCCGGACTAGCGGGAGTGGCAATGAGCAGTTCTTC. Amino acids: CASSRTSGSGNEQFF.

The rearrangement links TRBV7-9 to TRBJ1-3, with D possibly TRBD1 on 5 matching bases. The CDR3 is 12 amino acids. Germline V gene sequence: CDR1 SEHNR, CDR2 FQNEAQ (reference sequence). Trimming took off 4 bases at V and 10 bases at J, with 11 bases between the two ends. The CDR3 sequence: CASSWVGTTIYF. CDR3 DNA sequence: TGTGCCAGCAGCTGGGTCGGGACGACCATATATTTT.

The chain links TRBV19 to TRBJ1-1, with 10 bases fitting TRBD1. CDR1 is LNHDA and CDR2 is SQIVND in the germline V gene (reference sequence). This CDR3 is 14 amino acids long. The J segment lost 5 bases and the V segment lost 7 bases, leaving 7 bases of the junction unmatched. CDR3 sequence (DNA): TGTGCCAGTAATTATGGACAGGGGGGGACTGAAGCTTTCTTT. Translated, it gives CASNYGQGGTEAFF.

The V and J genes are TRBV24-1 and TRBJ2-2; D uncertain. Germline-derived CDR1 and CDR2 are KGHDR and SFDVKD. CDR3 length: 12 residues. With 11 bases removed from V and 5 bases from J, the gap between germline ends came to 11 bases. This chain's CDR3 is CASRGSTGELFF. For the CDR3, the DNA is TGTGCCAGCAGAGGTTCGACCGGGGAGCTGTTTTTT.

This clone was seen only once. The V gene is TRBV7-2, the J gene TRBJ2-7; 12 nucleotides match TRBD1. The CDR3 extends over 14 amino acids. The germline gives CDR1 SGHTA, CDR2 FQGNSA. J lost 5 bases, V lost 6 bases, and 5 bases had no gene match. This chain's CDR3 is CASSPGTGGNEQYF. CDR3 nucleotide sequence: TGTGCCAGCAGTCCCGGGACAGGGGGCAACGAGCAGTACTTC.

The chain recombines TRBV24-1 with TRBJ2-2; D is ambiguous. Trimming removed 5 bases at V and 3 bases at J, with 9 bases between. Germline V lookup: CDR1 KGHDR, CDR2 SFDVKD. The CDR3 runs 14 residues. The CDR3 here is CATSGTGHTGELFF. DNA for the CDR3: TGTGCCACCAGTGGTACCGGGCACACCGGGGAGCTGTTTTTT.

The chain uses TRBV10-3 and TRBJ1-3; D call uncertain. The ends were cut back, 8 bases at V and 2 bases at J, with 13 bases in the middle. The CDR3 is 14 residues long. Germline lookup yields CDR1 ENHRY and CDR2 SYGVKD. The CDR3 DNA sequence: TGTGCCATCTACGAGCAGGTCCCTGGAAACACCATATATTTT. This sequence encodes CAIYEQVPGNTIYF.

This chain uses TRBV5-4 with TRBJ2-1, with a possible D match to TRBD1 (7 bases). This CDR3 has 16 amino acids. With 1 base removed from V and 9 bases from J, the gap between germline ends came to 20 bases. The germline V gene encodes CDR1 SGHNT and CDR2 YYREEE (reference sequence). Here the CDR3 reads CASSLSQGGQISEQFF. CDR3 nucleotides: TGTGCCAGCAGCTTGAGTCAGGGGGGCCAGATAAGTGAGCAGTTCTTC.

The chain uses TRBV6-5 and TRBJ2-7; perhaps TRBD1 as D (6 bases). Germline V gives CDR1 MNHEY, CDR2 SVGAGI. Trimming shortened V by 0 bases and J by 6 bases, and 18 bases separated the two germline ends. The CDR3 contains 16 residues. The CDR3 sequence is CASSYSSTGPLGEQYF. The CDR3 coding sequence is TGTGCCAGCAGTTACTCCTCGACAGGACCCCTAGGCGAGCAGTACTTC.

The V call is TRBV28, the J call TRBJ2-5; 13 nucleotides line up with TRBD2. The length of the CDR3 is 16 residues. The germline V gene has CDR1 MDHEN and CDR2 SYDVKM. Trimming at V came to 5 bases and at J to 3 bases, leaving 6 bases not matched to a gene. CDR3 sequence: CASSIGTSGTKETQYF. CDR3 sequence (DNA): TGTGCCAGCAGTATAGGGACTAGCGGGACAAAAGAGACCCAGTACTTC.

The chain recombines TRBV9 with TRBJ1-6, with D maybe TRBD1 (5 bases). V was clipped by 1 base and J by 9 bases, with 17 bases between them. CDR3 size: 16 residues. Germline CDR1 SGDLS, CDR2 YYNGEE. The CDR3 loop is CASSVRGQGAGSPLHF. The DNA for the CDR3 is TGTGCCAGCAGCGTAAGGGGCCAGGGCGCCGGTTCACCCCTCCACTTT.

The chain uses TRBV28 and TRBJ2-2; 9 bases line up with TRBD2. The V gene's germline CDR1 is MDHEN and CDR2 SYDVKM. Trimming removed 9 bases from V and 5 bases from J; junction bases left unmatched: 7. The CDR3 sequence is 14 residues long. The CDR3 is CASLAGVKTGELFF. CDR3 coding DNA: TGTGCCAGTTTAGCGGGAGTGAAGACCGGGGAGCTGTTTTTT. The whole variable domain, filled in from reference TRBV28 and TRBJ2-2, reads DVKVTQSSRYLVKRTGEKVFLECVQDMDHENMFWYRQDPGLGLRLIYFSYDVKMKEKGDIPEGYSVSREKKERFSLILESASTNQTSMYLCASLAGVKTGELFFGEGSRLTVL.

The V gene is TRBV6-4, the J gene TRBJ2-7; no clear D. Germline V gives CDR1 MRHNA, CDR2 SNTAGT. This CDR3 is 14 amino acids long. V lost 8 bases and J lost 4, with 18 bases in between. Here the CDR3 DNA reads TGTGCCAGCTATGCGATTAGCCTAGAGTACGAGCAGTACTTC. Protein sequence: CASYAISLEYEQYF.

The chain is built from TRBV4-1 and TRBJ1-2, with a tentative D call TRBD1 (5 bases). Per the germline V gene, CDR1 is MGHRA and CDR2 is YSYEKL. The V gene lost 1 base and the J gene lost 7 bases, with 13 bases spanning the gap. The CDR3 is 14 residues long. The CDR3 DNA is TGCGCCAGCAGCCAAGCCGGAGGGGCGCGTGGCTACACCTTC. This translates into CASSQAGGARGYTF.

The J gene is TRBJ2-2, the V gene TRBV7-2; unclear D gene. The CDR3 contains 14 residues. CDR1 is SGHTA and CDR2 is FQGNSA in the germline V gene. V was cut by 2 bases and J by 1 base, with 5 bases left in between. CDR3 sequence (DNA): TGTGCCAGCAGCTTACGGCAGAACACCGGGGAGCTGTTTTTT. This gives the protein CASSLRQNTGELFF.

J is TRBJ2-1 and V is TRBV19; no clear D gene. There are 13 residues in the CDR3. Germline V gives CDR1 LNHDA, CDR2 SQIVND (reference sequence). Trimming pared 1 base from V and 2 bases from J, leaving 3 bases between. The CDR3 DNA is TGTGCCAGTAGTATAGGAACCTACAATGAGCAGTTCTTC. Its protein product is CASSIGTYNEQFF.